This T cell receptor beta chain was recovered during a study of blood T cell repertoires in COVID-19. Trimming cost V 5 bases and J 4 bases; bases outside gene matches: 3. CDR3 length: 13 amino acids. Germline CDR1 and CDR2: SGHAT and FQNNGV. Original analysis: Amplifying reference gene primers gave estimates of nucleated cell counts. TCRdb's table, derived via immunoSEQ multiplex PCR, lists solely in-frame clones and lacks some. V and J calls plus clone size are reproduced from that table; the DNA served to infer D and trimming. This repertoire shows 540,000 or so clones, less than 90% found once; its top ten account for roughly 8%.

The source material was peripheral blood. The V gene is TRBV11-2, the J gene TRBJ1-1; TRBD1 agrees at 8 bases. This TCR was sampled from a woman in her forties or fifties with COVID-19, enrolled during active disease. The CDR3 region is CASSRQGLTEAFF. In DNA, the CDR3 is TGTGCCAGCAGCAGACAGGGGCTCACTGAAGCTTTCTTT.